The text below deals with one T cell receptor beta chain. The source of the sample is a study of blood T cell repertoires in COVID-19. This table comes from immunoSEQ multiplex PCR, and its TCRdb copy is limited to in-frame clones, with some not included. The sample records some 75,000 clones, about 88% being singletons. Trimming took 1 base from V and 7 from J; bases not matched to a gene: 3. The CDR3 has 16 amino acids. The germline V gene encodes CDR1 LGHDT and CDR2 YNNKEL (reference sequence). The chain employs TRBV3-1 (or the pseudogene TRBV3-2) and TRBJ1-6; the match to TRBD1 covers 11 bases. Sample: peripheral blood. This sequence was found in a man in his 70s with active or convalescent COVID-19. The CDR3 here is CASSQAGTGGNSPLHF. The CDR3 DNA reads TGTGCCAGCAGCCAAGCCGGGACAGGGGGGAATTCACCCCTCCACTTT.